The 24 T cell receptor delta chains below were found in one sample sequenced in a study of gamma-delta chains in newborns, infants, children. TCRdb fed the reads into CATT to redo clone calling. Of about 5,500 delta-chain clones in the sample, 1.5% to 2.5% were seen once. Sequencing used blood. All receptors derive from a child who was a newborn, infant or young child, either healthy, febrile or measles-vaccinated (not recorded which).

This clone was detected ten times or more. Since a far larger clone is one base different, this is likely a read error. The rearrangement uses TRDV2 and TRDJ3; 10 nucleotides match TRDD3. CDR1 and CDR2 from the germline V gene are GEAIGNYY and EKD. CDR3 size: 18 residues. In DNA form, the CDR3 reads TGTGCCCGTGACACCGCTGGGGGATACTCCTGGGACACCCGACAGATGTTTTTC. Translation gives CARDTAGGYSWDTRQMFF.

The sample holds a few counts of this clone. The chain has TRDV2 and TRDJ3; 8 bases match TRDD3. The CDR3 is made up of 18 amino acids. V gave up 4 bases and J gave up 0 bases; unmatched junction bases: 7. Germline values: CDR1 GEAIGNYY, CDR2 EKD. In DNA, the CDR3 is TGTGCCTGTGAACTACTGGGGGGCAGCTCCTGGGACACCCGACAGATGTTTTTC. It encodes CACELLGGSSWDTRQMFF.

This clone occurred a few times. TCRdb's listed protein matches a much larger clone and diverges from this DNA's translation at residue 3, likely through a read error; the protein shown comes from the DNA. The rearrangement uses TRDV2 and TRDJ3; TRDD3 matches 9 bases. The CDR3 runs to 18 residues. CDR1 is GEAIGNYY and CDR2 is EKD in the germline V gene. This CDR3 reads CAGDTVLGDSWDTRQMFF. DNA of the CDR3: TGTGCCGGTGACACCGTACTGGGGGACTCCTGGGACACCCGACAGATGTTTTTC.

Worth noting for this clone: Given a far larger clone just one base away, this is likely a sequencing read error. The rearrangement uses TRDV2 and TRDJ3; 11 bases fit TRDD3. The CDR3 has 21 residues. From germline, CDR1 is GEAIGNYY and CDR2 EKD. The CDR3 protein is CACDTILGDIPISWDTRPMFF. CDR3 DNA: TGTGCCTGTGACACGATACTGGGGGATATACCGATCTCCTGGGACACCCGACCGATGTTTTTC.

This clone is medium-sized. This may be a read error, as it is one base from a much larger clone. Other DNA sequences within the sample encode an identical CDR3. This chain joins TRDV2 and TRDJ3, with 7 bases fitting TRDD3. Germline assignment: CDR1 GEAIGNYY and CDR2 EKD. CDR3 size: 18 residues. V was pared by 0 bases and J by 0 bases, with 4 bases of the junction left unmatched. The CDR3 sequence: CACDTVGDSSWDTRQMFF. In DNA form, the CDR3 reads TGTGCCTGTGACACCGTGGGGGACAGCTCCTGGGACACCCGACAGATGTTTTTC.

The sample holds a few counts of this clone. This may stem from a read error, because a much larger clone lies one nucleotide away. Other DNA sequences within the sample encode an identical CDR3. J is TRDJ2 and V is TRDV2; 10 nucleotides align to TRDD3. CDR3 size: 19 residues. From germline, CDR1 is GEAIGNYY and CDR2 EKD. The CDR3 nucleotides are TGTGCCTGCGACACCGTGAGCGGGGGGATACGCCCTTTGACAGCACAACTCTTCTTT. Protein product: CACDTVSGGIRPLTAQLFF.

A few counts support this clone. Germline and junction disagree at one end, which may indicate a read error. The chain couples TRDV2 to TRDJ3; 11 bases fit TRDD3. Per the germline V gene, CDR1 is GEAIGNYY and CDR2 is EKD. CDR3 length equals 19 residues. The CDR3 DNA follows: TGTGCCTATGACACCGTGGGGGATACGCTCTCCTGGGACACCCGACAGATGTTTTTC. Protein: CAYDTVGDTLSWDTRQMFF.

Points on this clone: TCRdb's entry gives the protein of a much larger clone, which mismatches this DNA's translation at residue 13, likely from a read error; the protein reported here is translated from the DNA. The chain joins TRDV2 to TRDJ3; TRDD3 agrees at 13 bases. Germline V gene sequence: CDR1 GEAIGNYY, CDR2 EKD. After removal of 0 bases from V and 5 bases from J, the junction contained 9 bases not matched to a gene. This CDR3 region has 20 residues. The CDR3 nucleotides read TGTGCCTGTGACACCGTACTGGGGGATACGCGTTCCCGGGACACCCGACAGATGTTTTTC. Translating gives CACDTVLGDTRSRDTRQMFF.

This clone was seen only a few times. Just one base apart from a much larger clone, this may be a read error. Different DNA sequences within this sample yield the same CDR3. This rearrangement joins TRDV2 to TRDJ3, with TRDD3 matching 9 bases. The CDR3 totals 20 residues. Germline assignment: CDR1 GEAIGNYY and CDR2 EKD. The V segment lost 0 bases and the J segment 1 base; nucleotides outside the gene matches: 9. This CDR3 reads CACDTVLGDTPSWDTRQMFF. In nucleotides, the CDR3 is TGTGCCTGTGACACCGTACTAGGGGATACGCCGTCCTGGGACACCCGACAGATGTTTTTC.

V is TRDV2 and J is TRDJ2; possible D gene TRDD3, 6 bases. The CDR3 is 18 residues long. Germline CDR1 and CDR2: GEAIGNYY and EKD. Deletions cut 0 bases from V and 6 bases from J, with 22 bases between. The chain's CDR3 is CACDTVESWVIRPAQLFF. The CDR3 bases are TGTGCCTGTGACACCGTTGAGTCCTGGGTGATACGGCCAGCACAACTCTTCTTT.

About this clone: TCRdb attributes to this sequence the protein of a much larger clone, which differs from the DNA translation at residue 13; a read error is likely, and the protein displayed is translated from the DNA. CDR3 sequence: CACDTAGILSSWGTRQMFF. The CDR3 DNA reads as TGTGCCTGTGACACCGCAGGGATACTGAGCTCCTGGGGCACCCGACAGATGTTTTTC. This rearrangement joins TRDV2 to TRDJ3, with 7 bases fitting TRDD3. CDR3 length equals 19 residues. Germline CDR1 is GEAIGNYY and CDR2 is EKD.

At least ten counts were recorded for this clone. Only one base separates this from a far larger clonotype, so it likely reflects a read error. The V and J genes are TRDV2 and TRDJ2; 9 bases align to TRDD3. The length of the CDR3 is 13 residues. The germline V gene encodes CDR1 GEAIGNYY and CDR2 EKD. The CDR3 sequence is CARDTWGIAQLFF. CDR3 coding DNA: TGTGCCCGTGACACCTGGGGGATAGCACAACTCTTCTTT.

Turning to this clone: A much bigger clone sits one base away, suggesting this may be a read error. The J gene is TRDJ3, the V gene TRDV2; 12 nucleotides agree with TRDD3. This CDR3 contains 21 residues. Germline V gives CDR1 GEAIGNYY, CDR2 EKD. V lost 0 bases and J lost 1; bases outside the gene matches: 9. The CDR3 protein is CACDTVLGDTTWSWDTRQMFF. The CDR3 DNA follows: TGTGCCTGTGACACCGTACTGGGGGATACCACCTGGTCCTGGGACACCCGACAGATGTTTTTC.

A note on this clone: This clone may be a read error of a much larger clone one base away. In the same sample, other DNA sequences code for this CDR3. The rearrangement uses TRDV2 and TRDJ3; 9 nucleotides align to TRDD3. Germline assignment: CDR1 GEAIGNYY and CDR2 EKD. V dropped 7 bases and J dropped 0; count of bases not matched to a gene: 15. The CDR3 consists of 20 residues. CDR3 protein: CACDVLGDNRDSWDTRQMFF. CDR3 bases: TGTGCCTGCGACGTACTGGGGGACAATCGCGACTCCTGGGACACCCGACAGATGTTTTTC.

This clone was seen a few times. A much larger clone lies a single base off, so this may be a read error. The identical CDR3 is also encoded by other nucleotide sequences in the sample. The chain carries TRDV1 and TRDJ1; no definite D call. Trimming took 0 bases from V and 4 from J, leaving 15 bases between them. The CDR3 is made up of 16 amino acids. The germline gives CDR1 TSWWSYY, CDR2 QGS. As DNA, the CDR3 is TGTGCTCTTGGGGAACTGGGCGGGTTGCGCATCGATAAACTCATCTTT. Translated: CALGELGGLRIDKLIF.

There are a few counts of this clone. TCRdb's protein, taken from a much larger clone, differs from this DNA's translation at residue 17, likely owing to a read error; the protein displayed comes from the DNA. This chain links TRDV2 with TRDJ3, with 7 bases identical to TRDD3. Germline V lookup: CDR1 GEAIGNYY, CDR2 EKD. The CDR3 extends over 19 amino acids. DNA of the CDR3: TGTGCCTGTGACACGGCTGGGGGCTCTAGCTCCTGGGACACCCGACAGACGTTTTTC. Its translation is CACDTAGGSSSWDTRQTFF.

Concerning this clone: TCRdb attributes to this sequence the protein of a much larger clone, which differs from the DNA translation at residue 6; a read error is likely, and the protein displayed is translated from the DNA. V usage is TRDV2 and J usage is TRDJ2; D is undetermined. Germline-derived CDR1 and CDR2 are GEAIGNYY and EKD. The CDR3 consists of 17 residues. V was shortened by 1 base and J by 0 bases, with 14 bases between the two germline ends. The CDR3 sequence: CACDTQGSTSLTAQLFF. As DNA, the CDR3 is TGTGCCTGTGACACTCAGGGGTCCACCTCTTTGACAGCACAACTCTTCTTT.

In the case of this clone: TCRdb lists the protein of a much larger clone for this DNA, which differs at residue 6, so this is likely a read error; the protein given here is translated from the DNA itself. The DNA of the CDR3 is TGTGCCTGTGACAAAGTACTGGGGGATATTTGGGACACCCGACAGATGTTTTTC. It codes for CACDKVLGDIWDTRQMFF. This chain joins TRDV2 and TRDJ3, with TRDD3 identical over 11 bases. Germline V gene sequence: CDR1 GEAIGNYY, CDR2 EKD. CDR3 length: 18 residues. Unmatched junction bases numbered 6, after V lost 2 bases and J lost 4 bases.

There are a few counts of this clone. The CDR3 bases are TGTGCTCTTGGGGGAGCTTCCTACCGTAGGAGTACTGGGGGATACGGGGTCGATAAACTCATCTTT. It specifies CALGGASYRRSTGGYGVDKLIF. V and J are TRDV1 and TRDJ1, with 13 bases identical to TRDD3. The length of the CDR3 is 22 residues. V shed 4 bases, J shed 4 bases, and the junction held 24 bases outside the gene matches. Germline lookup yields CDR1 TSWWSYY and CDR2 QGS.

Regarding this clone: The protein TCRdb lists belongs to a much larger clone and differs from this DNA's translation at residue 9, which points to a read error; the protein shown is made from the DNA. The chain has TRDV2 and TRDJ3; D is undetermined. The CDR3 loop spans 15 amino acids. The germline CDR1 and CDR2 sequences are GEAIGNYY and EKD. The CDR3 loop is CACDPLRWVTRQMFF. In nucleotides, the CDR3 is TGTGCCTGTGACCCACTGAGATGGGTCACCCGACAGATGTTTTTC.

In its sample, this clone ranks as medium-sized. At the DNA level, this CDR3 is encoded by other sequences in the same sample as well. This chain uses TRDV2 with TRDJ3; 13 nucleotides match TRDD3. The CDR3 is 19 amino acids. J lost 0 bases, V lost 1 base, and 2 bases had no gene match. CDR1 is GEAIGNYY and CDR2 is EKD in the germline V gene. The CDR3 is CACDTLGDTPSWDTRQMFF. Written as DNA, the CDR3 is TGTGCCTGTGACACACTGGGGGATACGCCCTCCTGGGACACCCGACAGATGTTTTTC.

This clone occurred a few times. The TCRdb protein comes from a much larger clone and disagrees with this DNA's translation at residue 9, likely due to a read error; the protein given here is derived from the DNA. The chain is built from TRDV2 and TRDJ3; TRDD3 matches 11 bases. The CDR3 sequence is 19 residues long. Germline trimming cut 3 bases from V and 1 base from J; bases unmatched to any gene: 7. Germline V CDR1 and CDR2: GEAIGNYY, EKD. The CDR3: CACDVLGDMGSWDTRQMFF. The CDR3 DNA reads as TGTGCCTGTGACGTACTGGGGGATATGGGGTCCTGGGACACCCGACAGATGTTTTTC.

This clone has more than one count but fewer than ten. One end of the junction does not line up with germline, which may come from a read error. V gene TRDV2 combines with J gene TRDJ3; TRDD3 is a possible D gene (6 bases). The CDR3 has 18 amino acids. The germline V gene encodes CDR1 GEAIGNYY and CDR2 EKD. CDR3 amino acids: CACGTLGATSWDTRQMFF. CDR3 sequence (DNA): TGTGCCTGTGGCACCTTGGGGGCTACGTCCTGGGACACCCGACAGATGTTTTTC.

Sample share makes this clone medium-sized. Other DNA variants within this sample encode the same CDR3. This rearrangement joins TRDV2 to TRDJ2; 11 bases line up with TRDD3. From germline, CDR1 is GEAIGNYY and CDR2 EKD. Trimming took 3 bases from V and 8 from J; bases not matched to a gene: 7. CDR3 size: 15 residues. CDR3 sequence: CACDPLGDKEAQLFF. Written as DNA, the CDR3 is TGTGCCTGTGACCCACTGGGGGATAAAGAGGCACAACTCTTCTTT.